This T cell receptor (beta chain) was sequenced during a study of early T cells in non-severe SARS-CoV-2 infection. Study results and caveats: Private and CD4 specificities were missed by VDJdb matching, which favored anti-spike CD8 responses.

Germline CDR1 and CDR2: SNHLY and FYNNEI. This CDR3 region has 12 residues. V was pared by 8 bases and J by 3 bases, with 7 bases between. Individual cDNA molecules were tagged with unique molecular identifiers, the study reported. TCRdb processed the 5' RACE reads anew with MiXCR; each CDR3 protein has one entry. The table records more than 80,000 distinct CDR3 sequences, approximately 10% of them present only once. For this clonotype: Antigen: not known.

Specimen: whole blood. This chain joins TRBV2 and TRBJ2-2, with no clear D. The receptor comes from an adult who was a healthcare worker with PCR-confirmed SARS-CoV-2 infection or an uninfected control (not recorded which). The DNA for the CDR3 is TGTGCCAGCTGCTCCGACACCGGGGAGCTGTTTTTT. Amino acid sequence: CASCSDTGELFF.